The text below deals with one T cell receptor (beta chain). This entry comes from a study of cytomegalovirus exposure and HLA in healthy donors. Researchers ran the PCR with 60 Vbeta and 13 Jbeta primers. Using immunoSEQ multiplex PCR, the repertoire was profiled, and TCRdb retains in-frame clones only, with some absent. The sample table includes fewer than 85,000 clones. In germline, CDR1 is LNHDA, CDR2 SQIVND (reference sequence). The J segment lost 2 bases and the V segment lost 4 bases, leaving 10 bases of the junction unmatched. The CDR3 extends over 18 amino acids. Sequenced sample: PBMCs. The TCR comes from a woman aged 40 to 50 in good health and CMV-seropositive. The chain couples TRBV19 to TRBJ2-6; 8 bases line up with TRBD1. CDR3 nucleotides: TGTGCCAGTAGTACCCGCCAGGGGGCAGATGCTGGGGCCAACGTCCTGACTTTC. It specifies CASSTRQGADAGANVLTF. The full variable domain, its missing parts supplied by reference TRBV19 and TRBJ2-6, is DGGITQSPKYLFRKEGQNVTLSCEQNLNHDAMYWYRQDPGQGLRLIYYSQIVNDFQKGDIAEGYSVSREKKESFPLTVTSAQKNPTAFYLCASSTRQGADAGANVLTFGAGSRLTVL.